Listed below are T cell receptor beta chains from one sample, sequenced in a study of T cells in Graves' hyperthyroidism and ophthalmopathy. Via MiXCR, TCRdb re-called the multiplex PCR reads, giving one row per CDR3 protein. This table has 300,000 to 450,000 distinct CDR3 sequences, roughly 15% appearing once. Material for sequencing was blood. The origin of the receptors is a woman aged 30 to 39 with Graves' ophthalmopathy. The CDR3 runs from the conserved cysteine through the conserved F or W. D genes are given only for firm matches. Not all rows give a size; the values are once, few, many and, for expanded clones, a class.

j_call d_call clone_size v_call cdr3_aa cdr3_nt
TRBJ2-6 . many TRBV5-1 CASSFGGRTSGANVLTF TGCGCCAGCAGCTTTGGCGGGCGGACCTCTGGGGCCAACGTCCTGACTTTC
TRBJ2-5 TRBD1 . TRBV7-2 CASRQGTEETQYF TGTGCCAGCAGACAGGGGACGGAAGAGACCCAGTACTTC
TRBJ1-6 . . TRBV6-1 CASSEAQGEDSPLHF TGTGCCAGCAGTGAAGCGCAGGGAGAGGATTCACCCCTCCACTTT
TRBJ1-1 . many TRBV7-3 CASSLGGPMNTEAFF TGTGCCAGCAGCTTAGGAGGGCCTATGAACACTGAAGCTTTCTTT
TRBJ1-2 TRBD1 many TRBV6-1 CASSEAGTGYGYTF TGTGCCAGCAGTGAAGCGGGGACAGGGTATGGCTACACCTTC
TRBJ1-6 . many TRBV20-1 CSARDQGYNSPLHF TGCAGTGCTAGAGATCAGGGGTATAATTCACCCCTCCACTTT
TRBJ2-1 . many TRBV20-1 CSARKQISYNEQFF TGCAGTGCTAGAAAACAGATCTCCTACAATGAGCAGTTCTTC
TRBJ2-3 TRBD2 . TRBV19 CASSRLAGAGDTQYF TGTGCCAGTAGTCGCCTAGCGGGGGCTGGAGATACGCAGTATTTT
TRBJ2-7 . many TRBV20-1 CSARDSLTYEQYF TGCAGTGCTAGAGACAGCCTGACCTACGAGCAGTACTTC
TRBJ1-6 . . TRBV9 CASSGGAYSPLHF TGTGCCAGCAGCGGGGGGGCCTATTCACCCCTCCACTTT
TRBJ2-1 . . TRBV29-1 CSVLSAGPTYNEQFF TGCAGCGTTCTGTCTGCGGGGCCCACCTACAATGAGCAGTTCTTC
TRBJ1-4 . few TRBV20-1 CSARFRQGNEKLFF TGCAGTGCTAGATTTAGGCAGGGGAATGAAAAACTGTTTTTT
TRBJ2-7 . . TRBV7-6 CASSLEQGMGEQYF TGTGCCAGCAGCTTAGAACAGGGTATGGGCGAGCAGTACTTC
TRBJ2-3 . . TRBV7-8 CASSFMPIEQYF TGTGCCAGCAGCTTCATGCCGATAGAGCAGTATTTT
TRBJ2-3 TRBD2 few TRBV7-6 CASGLDPADTQYF TGTGCCAGCGGACTAGATCCTGCAGATACGCAGTATTTT
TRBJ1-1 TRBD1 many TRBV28 CASSLAGGVTEAFF TGTGCCAGCAGTTTAGCAGGGGGGGTCACTGAAGCTTTCTTT
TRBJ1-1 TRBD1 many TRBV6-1 CASSTGQGLNTEAFF TGTGCCAGCAGTACAGGACAGGGATTGAACACTGAAGCTTTCTTT
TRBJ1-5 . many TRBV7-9 CASSLAGEHQPQHF TGTGCCAGCAGCTTAGCCGGAGAACATCAGCCCCAGCATTTT
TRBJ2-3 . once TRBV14 CASSQQRDTQYF TGTGCCAGCAGCCAACAAAGGGATACGCAGTATTTT
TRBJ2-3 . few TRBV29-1 CSVVMALPDTQYF TGCAGCGTTGTCATGGCGCTTCCAGATACGCAGTATTTT
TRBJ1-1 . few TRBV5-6 CASSLDRASAFF TGTGCCAGCAGCTTGGACAGGGCTTCGGCTTTCTTT
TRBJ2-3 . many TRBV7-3 CASSLRARHADTQYF TGTGCCAGCAGCTTAAGGGCCCGACACGCAGATACGCAGTATTTT
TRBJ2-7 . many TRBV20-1 CSARDRGNEQYF TGCAGTGCTAGAGATAGGGGTAACGAGCAGTACTTC
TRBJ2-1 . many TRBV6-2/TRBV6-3 CASRSHGVTGQFF TGTGCCAGCAGGTCTCACGGGGTCACTGGGCAGTTCTTC
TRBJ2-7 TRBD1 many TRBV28 CASSDRDYEQYF TGTGCCAGCAGTGACAGGGACTACGAGCAGTACTTC
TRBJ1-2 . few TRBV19 CASSKQGRDGYTF TGTGCCAGTAGTAAACAGGGAAGAGATGGCTACACCTTC
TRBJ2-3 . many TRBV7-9 CASSRTGDTQYF TGTGCCAGCAGCCGAACGGGTGATACGCAGTATTTT
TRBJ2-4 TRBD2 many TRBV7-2 CASSPRLAGGRLAKNIQYF TGTGCCAGCAGCCCCCGACTAGCGGGGGGTAGACTAGCCAAAAACATTCAGTACTTC
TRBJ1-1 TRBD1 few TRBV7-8 CASSPPTGEGVNTEAFF TGTGCCAGCAGCCCCCCAACAGGGGAAGGGGTGAACACTGAAGCTTTCTTT
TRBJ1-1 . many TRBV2 CASSEPRVGTSNTEAFF TGTGCCAGCAGTGAACCGCGTGTTGGTACCTCGAACACTGAAGCTTTCTTT
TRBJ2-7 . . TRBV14 CASSQKRVSSYEQYF TGTGCCAGCAGCCAAAAGCGTGTTTCCTCCTACGAGCAGTACTTC
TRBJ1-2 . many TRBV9 CASSAPGPGIGYTF TGTGCCAGCAGCGCCCCGGGACCGGGAATCGGCTACACCTTC